This is a list of T cell receptor beta chains from one sample in a study of T cell clones after liver transplantation. The protocol was immunoSEQ multiplex PCR, while the TCRdb copy is restricted to in-frame clones and leaves out a portion. The table lists around 120,000 clones, 90% of them singletons. The material was CD4+ T cells from blood, obtained 12 months after liver transplant. The receptors were gathered from a human patient who received a liver transplant. Among the T cells, some may be from the graft donor. The CDR3 runs from the conserved cysteine through the conserved F or W. Clone size is stated in some rows and not others, as once, few, many or a class when expanded.

size	V	J	CDR3
-	TRBV6-7	TRBJ1-5	CAIPPSQPQHF
-	TRBV6-1	TRBJ2-1	CASSEPPGLAAYNEQFF
-	TRBV5-5	TRBJ1-4	CASSLADLNEKLFF
-	TRBV4-3	TRBJ2-1	CASSQRQGGFYNEQFF
-	TRBV29-1	TRBJ1-1	CSVAGVREAEAFF
-	TRBV2	TRBJ2-1	CASSGVNPDEQFF
-	TRBV6-6	TRBJ2-2	CASLTSGMGTGELFF
-	TRBV6-5	TRBJ1-3	CASSYFAASGNTIYF
-	TRBV5-1	TRBJ1-2	CASSLGQGARGYTF
-	TRBV9	TRBJ2-7	CASSVATSGEQYF
-	TRBV9	TRBJ2-3	CASSATTSGTPDTQYF
-	TRBV10-3	TRBJ2-3	CAISESARGQSSTDTQYF
once	TRBV11-3	TRBJ2-1	CASSLDRMGGYNEQFF
-	TRBV5-8	TRBJ2-1	CASSLVVSGLNEQFF
-	TRBV29-1	TRBJ2-5	CSVNDGKETQYF
-	TRBV2	TRBJ2-2	CASRQRTNTGELFF
-	TRBV5-1	TRBJ2-1	CASSVGPTDGNEQFF
-	TRBV25-1	TRBJ2-3	CARLGGAWRYTQYF
-	TRBV27	TRBJ2-3	CASSGPGQGADTQYF
-	TRBV5-4	TRBJ1-1	CASSTSGVSTEAFF
-	TRBV6-4	TRBJ1-1	CASDFMGSRGNTEAFF
-	TRBV4-3	TRBJ2-1	CASSQALGDEQFF
-	TRBV11-3	TRBJ2-5	CASSLGTSGTQETQYF
-	TRBV7-7	TRBJ2-5	CAWGPGGVETQYF
-	TRBV4-3	TRBJ1-5	CASSQARQAGQPQHF
-	TRBV7-2	TRBJ2-7	CASSSGGTSGNYEQYF
-	TRBV28	TRBJ2-7	CASRQGPYEQYF
-	TRBV27	TRBJ2-7	CASSLMGQYEQYF
-	TRBV4-1	TRBJ2-1	CASSTLGRYNEQFF
once	TRBV9	TRBJ2-7	CASSEGASGRLYEQYF
-	TRBV5-1	TRBJ2-7	CASSLAVAGEGEQYF
once	TRBV15	TRBJ1-3	CATSRDGNTIYF
-	TRBV7-8	TRBJ2-3	CASRLAGAVDTQYF
-	TRBV7-2	TRBJ2-1	CASSFGEFIQEFF
many	TRBV5-1	TRBJ1-2	CASSLEFGTPNYGYTF
-	TRBV9	TRBJ2-7	CAGGSGTRDPVGLGWSPSYEQYF
-	TRBV28	TRBJ1-3	CATLPPGAKGGNTIYF
-	TRBV10-3	TRBJ2-5	CAISEAEETQYF
-	TRBV2	TRBJ2-1	CASRGSDNEQFF
-	TRBV21-1	TRBJ1-1	CASIPTGVWDRGPNTEAFF
-	TRBV6-6	TRBJ2-1	CASNRPGSNEQFF